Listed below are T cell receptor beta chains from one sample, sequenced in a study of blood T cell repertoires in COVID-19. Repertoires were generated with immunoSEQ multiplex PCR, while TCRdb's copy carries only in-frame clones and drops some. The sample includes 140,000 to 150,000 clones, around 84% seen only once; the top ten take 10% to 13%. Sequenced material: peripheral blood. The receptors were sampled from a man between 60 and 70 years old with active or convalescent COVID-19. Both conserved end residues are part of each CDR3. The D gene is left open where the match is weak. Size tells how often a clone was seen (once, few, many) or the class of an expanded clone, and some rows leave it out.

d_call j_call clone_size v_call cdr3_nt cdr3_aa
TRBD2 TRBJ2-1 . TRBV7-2 TGTGCCAGCAGCTGGACTAGCGGGGCCTCGGACAATGAGCAGTTCTTC CASSWTSGASDNEQFF
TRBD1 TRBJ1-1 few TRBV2 TGTGCCAGCATGAGTGGGACAGGGGTCACTGAAGCTTTCTTT CASMSGTGVTEAFF
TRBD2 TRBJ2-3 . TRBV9 TGTGCCAGCAGCCTGACCCAGGGACTAGCGGGAGGGCCGGGCACAGATACGCAGTATTTT CASSLTQGLAGGPGTDTQYF
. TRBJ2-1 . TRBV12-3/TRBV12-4 TGTGCCAGCAGTCCCCAGGTCAATGAGCAGTTCTTC CASSPQVNEQFF
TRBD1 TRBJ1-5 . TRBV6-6 TGTGCCAGCGGTCCCTCTCGGGCAGGGGGTGAAAATCAGCCCCAGCATTTT CASGPSRAGGENQPQHF
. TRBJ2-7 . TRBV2 TGTGCCAGCAGTGGGGCGGGGACGACCGCCTACGAGCAGTACTTC CASSGAGTTAYEQYF
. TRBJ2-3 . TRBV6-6 TGTGCCAGCAGTAACCAAGGCGGGGCGGGAAATACGCAGTATTTT CASSNQGGAGNTQYF
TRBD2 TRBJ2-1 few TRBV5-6 TGTGCCAGCAGCCCCTTCGGACTAGCGGCCTACAATGAGCAGTTCTTC CASSPFGLAAYNEQFF
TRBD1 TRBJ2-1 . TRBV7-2 TGTGCCAGCCGACAGGGCTCCTACAATGAGCAGTTCTTC CASRQGSYNEQFF
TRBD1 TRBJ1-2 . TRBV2 TGTGCCAGCAGTGCAGGGGGCGCATCTGGCTATGGCTACACCTTC CASSAGGASGYGYTF
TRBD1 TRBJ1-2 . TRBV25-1 TGTTCCAGACAGGGGAGAGATCGGCGTGGCTACACCTTC CSRQGRDRRGYTF
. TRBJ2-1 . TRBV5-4 TGTGCCAGCAGCTTGGGGCTAGCGACCTCCTACAATGAGCAGTTCTTC CASSLGLATSYNEQFF
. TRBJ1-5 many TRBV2 TGTGCCAGCAGTGTTCAGGGCAATCAGCCCCAGCATTTT CASSVQGNQPQHF
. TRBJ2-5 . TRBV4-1 TGCGCCAGCAGCTTAGGGGGGGGGCAAGAGACCCAGTACTTC CASSLGGGQETQYF
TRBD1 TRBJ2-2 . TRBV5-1 TGCGCCAGCAGCGGGCGACAGGGCGGCACCGGGGAGCTGTTTTTT CASSGRQGGTGELFF
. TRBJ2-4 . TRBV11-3 TGTGCCAGCAGCCCCCGCCCCGGAAACATTCAGTACTTC CASSPRPGNIQYF
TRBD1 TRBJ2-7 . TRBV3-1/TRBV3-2 TGTGCCAGCAGCCCCCGGGACAGGGAATACGAGCAGTACTTC CASSPRDREYEQYF
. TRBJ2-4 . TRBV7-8 TGTGCCAGCAGCTCCCTGACAGTAGCCAAAAACATTCAGTACTTC CASSSLTVAKNIQYF
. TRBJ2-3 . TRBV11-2 TGTGCCAGCAGCCCCACTAACGGCACAGATACGCAGTATTTT CASSPTNGTDTQYF
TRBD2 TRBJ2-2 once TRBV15 TGTGCCACCAGCCGAGCAGCGGGGGGAACTAAGACCGGGGAGCTGTTTTTT CATSRAAGGTKTGELFF
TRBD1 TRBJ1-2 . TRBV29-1 TGCAGCGTTCCCGGACAGGGGAGGGACTATGGTTACACCTTC CSVPGQGRDYGYTF
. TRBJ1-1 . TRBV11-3 TGTGCCAGCAGCTTAGTTTCAGGTTGGTCTATGAACACTGAAGCTTTCTTT CASSLVSGWSMNTEAFF
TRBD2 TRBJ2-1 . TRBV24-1 TGTGCCACCAGTGACCGGACTAGCGGCAGGAACAATGAGCAGTTCTTC CATSDRTSGRNNEQFF
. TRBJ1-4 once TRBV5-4 TGTGCCAGCAGCTTGGGGGGGCGGACTAATGAAAAACTGTTTTTT CASSLGGRTNEKLFF
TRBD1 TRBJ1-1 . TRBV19 TGTGCCAGTAGTATGGGACAGGCGGGCTCTGAAGCTTTCTTT CASSMGQAGSEAFF
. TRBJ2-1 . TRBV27 TGTGCCAGCAGTTTATCGGTACAGGGTGGGGAGCAGTTCTTC CASSLSVQGGEQFF
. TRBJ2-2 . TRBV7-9 TGTGCCAGCAGCCCCCTTACCGGGGAGCTGTTTTTT CASSPLTGELFF
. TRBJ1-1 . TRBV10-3 TGTGCCATCAGTGAACGGGGAGACGGGACTGAAGCTTTCTTT CAISERGDGTEAFF
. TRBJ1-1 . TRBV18 TGTGCCAGCTCACCAAGCGGGGAGACTGAAGCTTTCTTT CASSPSGETEAFF
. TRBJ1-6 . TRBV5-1 TGCGCCAGCGGTCGCGAAACAGGCTATAATTCACCCCTCCACTTT CASGRETGYNSPLHF
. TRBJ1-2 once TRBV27 TGTGCCAGCAGTTTATCTCGCGGAAACTATGGCTACACCTTC CASSLSRGNYGYTF
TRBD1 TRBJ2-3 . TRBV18 TGTGCCAGCTCACCACTCCAGGACAGGGGAAACACAGATACGCAGTATTTT CASSPLQDRGNTDTQYF
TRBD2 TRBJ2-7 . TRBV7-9 TGTGCCAGCAGCCCTAGCGGGGGGATCTACGAGCAGTACTTC CASSPSGGIYEQYF
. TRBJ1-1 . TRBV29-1 TGCAGCGTGAAAGGGGGTGTCAAGGACACTGAAGCTTTCTTT CSVKGGVKDTEAFF
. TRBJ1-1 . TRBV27 TGTGCCAGCAGTCTACGGAACAGGAACACTGAAGCTTTCTTT CASSLRNRNTEAFF
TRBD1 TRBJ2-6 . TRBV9 TGTGCCAGCACCCGGACAGGCAGCTCTGGGGCCAACGTCCTGACTTTC CASTRTGSSGANVLTF
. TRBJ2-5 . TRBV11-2 TGTGCCAGCAGCTTAGTGGTTAGAGATCAGTCCCAGGGGGAGACCCAGTACTTC CASSLVVRDQSQGETQYF
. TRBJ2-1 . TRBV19 TGTGCCAGTAGTATGGCGGGACAGAGGTACAATGAGCAGTTCTTC CASSMAGQRYNEQFF
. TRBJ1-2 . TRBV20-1 TGCAGTGCTAGAGATCCAGGTGGCTACACCTTC CSARDPGGYTF
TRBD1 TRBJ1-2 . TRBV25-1 TGTGCCAGCAGTGATCCCGGGACAGGAGTTGATTCTAACTATGGCTACACCTTC CASSDPGTGVDSNYGYTF
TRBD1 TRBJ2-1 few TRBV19 TGTGCCAGTAGACACACCGGACAGGGCTCCTACAATGAGCAGTTCTTC CASRHTGQGSYNEQFF
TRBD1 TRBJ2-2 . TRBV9 TGTGCCAGCAGCTACGGACAGGGGGCATCAGGGGAGCTGTTTTTT CASSYGQGASGELFF
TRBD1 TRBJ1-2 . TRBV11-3 TGTGCCAGCAGTCCCGGACAGGGCCCACTCTATGGCTACACCTTC CASSPGQGPLYGYTF
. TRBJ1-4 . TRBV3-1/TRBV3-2 TGTGCCAGCAGCCAAGACCTCGACCGGACTCTGGGGGCAAATGAAAAACTGTTTTTT CASSQDLDRTLGANEKLFF
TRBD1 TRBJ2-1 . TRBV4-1 TGCGCCAGCAGCCAAGATGTCCAGGGGGACTACAATGAGCAGTTCTTC CASSQDVQGDYNEQFF
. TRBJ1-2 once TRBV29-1 TGCAGCGTTGGGGACACTGGCGGCTACACCTTC CSVGDTGGYTF
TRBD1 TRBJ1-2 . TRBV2 TGTGCCGGAAAATCTAGACAGGGGATCTATGGCTACACCTTC CAGKSRQGIYGYTF
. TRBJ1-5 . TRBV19 TGTGCCAGTAGTCCAACCGACAGGTATCAGCCCCAGCATTTT CASSPTDRYQPQHF
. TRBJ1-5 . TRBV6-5 TGTGCCAGCAGTCCCGACAGGAGTGGCAATCAGCCCCAGCATTTT CASSPDRSGNQPQHF
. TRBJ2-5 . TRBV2 TGTGCCAGCGTCCCCCTGACTAGGGAGACCCAGTACTTC CASVPLTRETQYF
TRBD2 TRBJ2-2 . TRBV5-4 TGTGCCAGCAGCTCCGGGACTAGCGGGGGGCTGAACACCGGGGAGCTGTTTTTT CASSSGTSGGLNTGELFF
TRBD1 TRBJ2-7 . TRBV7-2 TGTGCCAGCAGCCCAGGACAGGGGGGGACCTACGAGCAGTACTTC CASSPGQGGTYEQYF
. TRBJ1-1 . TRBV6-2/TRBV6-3 TGTGCCAGCAGTTACCGCAGGAAAAACACTGAAGCTTTCTTT CASSYRRKNTEAFF
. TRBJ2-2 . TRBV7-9 TGTGCCAGCACTACCGGCGGGGAGCTGTTTTTT CASTTGGELFF
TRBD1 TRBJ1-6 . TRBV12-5 TGTGCTAGTTCTTCGGACAGGGGGCAATCACCCCTCCACTTT CASSSDRGQSPLHF
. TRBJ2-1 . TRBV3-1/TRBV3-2 TGTGCCAGCAGCCACGGGACTCCCGAGCAGTTCTTC CASSHGTPEQFF
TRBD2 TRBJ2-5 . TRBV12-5 TGTGCTAGTGGTTTGAACGTGGGGGGGGTCGAGACCCAGTACTTC CASGLNVGGVETQYF
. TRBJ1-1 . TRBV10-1 TGCGCCAGCAGGCGGGGAGCCGATACTGAAGCTTTCTTT CASRRGADTEAFF